One sample yielded the 21 T cell receptor beta chains listed below, sequenced in a study of OX40 agonist ivuxolimab in advanced cancers. Here immunoSEQ multiplex PCR was the method, and the copy in TCRdb shows in-frame clones only, minus some. The data contain some 39,000 clones, about 85% of them singletons. This specimen consisted of CD4+ or CD8+ T cells sorted from blood, obtained in a trial of the OX40 agonist ivuxolimab. The origin of the receptors is an adult with an advanced solid tumor such as melanoma, head and neck, liver or kidney cancer.

The genes are TRBV6-1 and TRBJ2-7, with D possibly being TRBD1 or TRBD2 (7 bases each). CDR1 and CDR2 (germline): MNHNS, SASEGT. The CDR3 has 15 residues. Trimming shortened V by 0 bases and J by 11 bases, and 20 bases separated the two germline ends. CDR3 nucleotides: TGTGCCAGCAGTGAAGCTCCAGGGGGGGATCACGAAAAGTACTTC. It specifies CASSEAPGGDHEKYF.

This chain connects TRBV18 to TRBJ2-5; D gene uncertain. There are 13 residues in the CDR3. Trimming removed 4 bases at V and 5 bases at J, with 11 bases between. Germline assignment: CDR1 KGHSH and CDR2 LQKENI. The DNA of the CDR3 is TGTGCCAGCTCACATTACGTGGGGGAGACCCAGTACTTC. This encodes CASSHYVGETQYF.

The rearrangement joins TRBV5-1 to TRBJ2-1, with 10 nucleotides matching TRBD1. Per the germline V gene, CDR1 is SGHRS and CDR2 is YFSETQ. The CDR3 loop spans 15 amino acids. V lost 4 bases and J lost 1; bases outside the gene matches: 2. The CDR3 DNA reads TGCGCCAGCAGCGGGGGACAGGGGTCCTACAATGAGCAGTTCTTC. Translated: CASSGGQGSYNEQFF.

J is TRBJ1-1 and V is TRBV7-9; D is uncertain. Germline V gives CDR1 SEHNR, CDR2 FQNEAQ (reference sequence). Trimming left V 5 bases short and J 0 bases short, with 10 bases between. This CDR3 comprises 14 residues. Here the CDR3 DNA reads TGTGCCAGCAGCCGTGGGGAGGTGAACACTGAAGCTTTCTTT. Amino acids: CASSRGEVNTEAFF.

This chain joins TRBV28 and TRBJ1-4; D is perhaps TRBD1 (6 bases). CDR3 length: 17 amino acids. Germline V CDR1 and CDR2: MDHEN, SYDVKM. Trimming cost V 3 bases and J 0 bases, with 14 bases left between them. The CDR3 loop is CASSFGQGRTTNEKLFF. The CDR3 DNA is TGTGCCAGCAGTTTCGGTCAGGGGAGAACAACTAATGAAAAACTGTTTTTT. Looking up the rest from reference TRBV28 and TRBJ1-4 gives the full variable domain: DVKVTQSSRYLVKRTGEKVFLECVQDMDHENMFWYRQDPGLGLRLIYFSYDVKMKEKGDIPEGYSVSREKKERFSLILESASTNQTSMYLCASSFGQGRTTNEKLFFGSGTQLSVL.

V usage is TRBV6-6 and J usage is TRBJ2-2; 9 positions match TRBD1. CDR3 size: 13 residues. Germline CDR1 reads MNHNY; CDR2 reads SVGAGI (reference sequence). The ends lost 6 bases at V and 6 bases at J; junction bases unmatched: 2. The CDR3 spells CASRHRGPGELFF. In DNA form, the CDR3 reads TGTGCCAGCAGGCACAGGGGGCCCGGGGAGCTGTTTTTT.

The chain recombines TRBV4-1 with TRBJ2-7; TRBD1 matches at 8 bases. V lost 0 bases to trimming and J lost 2 bases; unmatched junction nucleotides: 6. Germline-derived CDR1 and CDR2 are MGHRA and YSYEKL. This CDR3 is built from 16 residues. As DNA, the CDR3 is TGCGCCAGCAGCCAAGATCGGGACAGGATTCCCTACGAGCAGTACTTC. Protein product: CASSQDRDRIPYEQYF.

The chain is built from TRBV30 and TRBJ2-5, with D perhaps matching TRBD1 or TRBD2 (6 bases each). The CDR3 runs 18 residues. The ends were cut back, 3 bases at V and 1 base at J, with 24 bases in the middle. Germline CDR1 GTSNPN, CDR2 SVGIG (reference sequence). CDR3 in DNA: TGTGCCTGGAGCCCCCAGGGGCAGGTGGGGAGGTCCCAAGAGACCCAGTACTTC. It is translated as CAWSPQGQVGRSQETQYF.

The chain carries TRBV7-2 and TRBJ2-2; no clear D gene. This CDR3 has 16 amino acids. V was cut by 5 bases and J by 0 bases, with 13 bases left in between. CDR1 and CDR2 from the germline V gene are SGHTA and FQGNSA. The CDR3 loop is CASSPRRFANTGELFF. CDR3 bases: TGTGCCAGCAGCCCCCGAAGGTTTGCGAACACCGGGGAGCTGTTTTTT.

V gene TRBV2 combines with J gene TRBJ1-5, with a tentative D call TRBD1 (5 bases). This CDR3 spans 13 amino acids. Per germline, CDR1 SNHLY and CDR2 FYNNEI. The V end lost 4 bases, the J end lost 5 bases, and 9 bases lay between the germline ends. CDR3 DNA: TGTGCCAGCAGTGGGACATACTATCAGCCCCAGCATTTT. Residues: CASSGTYYQPQHF.

This clone was recorded once. V and J are TRBV9 and TRBJ1-2; 8 bases are a match to TRBD1. J lost 6 bases, V lost 0 bases, and 7 bases had no gene match. CDR1 SGDLS and CDR2 YYNGEE come from the germline V gene. The CDR3 runs to 15 residues. The DNA of the CDR3 is TGTGCCAGCAGCGTAGGTCGCAGGGGGCTAGATGGCTACACCTTC. Protein product: CASSVGRRGLDGYTF.

V is TRBV28 and J is TRBJ2-7, with TRBD1 as a possible D gene (6 bases). Germline loops: CDR1 MDHEN, CDR2 SYDVKM. Trimming cost V 6 bases and J 4 bases, with 16 bases left between them. The CDR3 length is 14 residues. CDR3 DNA: TGTGCCAGCAGCCCCGGGACAAGGATATACGAGCAGTACTTC. It codes for CASSPGTRIYEQYF.

CDR3 in DNA: TGCGCCAGCAAGGGGGGGCTCTTACTAGAGACCCAGTACTTC. This translates into CASKGGLLLETQYF. The rearrangement links TRBV5-1 to TRBJ2-5, with TRBD2 as a possible D gene (7 bases). Germline CDR1 and CDR2: SGHRS and YFSETQ. The V end was cut by 6 bases, the J end by 4 bases, with 16 bases between. The CDR3 sequence is 14 residues long.

The chain couples TRBV6-5 to TRBJ2-7; 8 nucleotides match TRBD1. V shed 2 bases and J 3 bases; nucleotides not matched to a gene: 3. This CDR3 spans 14 amino acids. Germline CDR1 reads MNHEY; CDR2 reads SVGAGI. CDR3 nucleotide sequence: TGTGCCAGCAGTTACGACAGGGGACTCTACGAGCAGTACTTC. This codes for CASSYDRGLYEQYF.

The chain uses TRBV2 and TRBJ1-2; the match to TRBD1 covers 7 bases. Trimming took 7 bases from V and 7 from J; bases not matched to a gene: 9. CDR1 and CDR2 from the germline V gene are SNHLY and FYNNEI. CDR3 length: 13 amino acids. The CDR3 DNA reads TGTGCCAGCAAAGAAACAGGGGCGGGTGGCTACACCTTC. Translated, it gives CASKETGAGGYTF.

CDR3 residues: CASSRIRGETQYF. CDR3 DNA sequence: TGTGCCAGCAGCCGTATTCGGGGAGAGACCCAGTACTTC. The V gene is TRBV11-1, the J gene TRBJ2-5; tentatively, D is TRBD2 (5 bases). The V gene lost 5 bases and the J gene lost 4 bases, with 11 bases spanning the gap. CDR1 and CDR2 (germline): SGHAT, FQDESV (reference sequence). The length of the CDR3 is 13 residues. Variable domain in full (rest from reference TRBV11-1 and TRBJ2-5): EAEVAQSPRYKITEKSQAVAFWCDPISGHATLYWYRQILGQGPELLVQFQDESVVDDSQLPKDRFSAERLKGVDSTLKIQPAELGDSAMYLCASSRIRGETQYFGPGTRLLVL.

The gene calls are TRBV25-1 and TRBJ2-4, with D possibly being TRBD2 (6 bases). Germline CDR1 and CDR2: MGHDK and SYGVNS. V was shortened by 4 bases and J by 0 bases, with 19 bases between the two germline ends. CDR3 length: 18 residues. The CDR3 protein is CASSVTAGLVLAKNIQYF. CDR3 bases: TGTGCCAGCAGTGTGACTGCGGGACTTGTACTAGCCAAAAACATTCAGTACTTC. Filled out from reference TRBV25-1 and TRBJ2-4, the complete variable domain reads EADIYQTPRYLVIGTGKKITLECSQTMGHDKMYWYQQDPGMELHLIHYSYGVNSTEKGDLSSESTVSRIRTEHFPLTLESARPSHTSQYLCASSVTAGLVLAKNIQYFGAGTRLSVL.

The chain uses TRBV11-2 and TRBJ2-5, with TRBD2 as a possible D gene (6 bases). Trimming left V 1 base short and J 4 bases short, with 19 bases between. Germline loops: CDR1 SGHAT, CDR2 FQNNGV. This CDR3 comprises 17 residues. The CDR3 region has the DNA TGTGCCAGCAGCTTAGTAGCCATCCCCGGGGGTAGAGAGACCCAGTACTTC. This gives the protein CASSLVAIPGGRETQYF.

For this clone: Germline and junction disagree at one end, which may indicate a read error. V gene TRBV7-9 combines with J gene TRBJ2-7; 10 nucleotides line up with TRBD1. Looked up from germline, CDR1 is SEHNR and CDR2 is FQNEAQ (reference sequence). The CDR3 length is 11 residues. The CDR3 reads CASSLGTGVDF. Here the CDR3 DNA reads TGTGCCAGCAGCCTCGGGACAGGGGTCGACTTC.

J is TRBJ2-1 and V is TRBV6-4; TRBD2 matches 9 bases. Losses at the gene ends were 0 bases for V and 6 bases for J; bases not matched to a gene: 6. This CDR3 spans 16 amino acids. Germline V CDR1 and CDR2: MRHNA, SNTAGT. CDR3 amino acids: CASSDSVAGVVNEQFF. CDR3 in DNA: TGTGCCAGCAGTGACTCGGTAGCGGGAGTGGTCAATGAGCAGTTCTTC.

This chain uses TRBV18 with TRBJ2-1, with 9 bases aligning to TRBD1. The CDR3 length is 17 residues. The trim removed 3 bases at V and 3 bases at J, leaving 9 bases unmatched. Germline V gene data show CDR1 as KGHSH and CDR2 as LQKENI. The CDR3 DNA reads as TGTGCCAGCTCACCCCCAATTTGGGACAGGGACTACAATGAGCAGTTCTTC. Its protein is CASSPPIWDRDYNEQFF.